One and the same sample provided the 10 T cell receptor beta chains below, sequenced in a study of T cells in women clearing cervical HPV infection. Assay: immunoSEQ multiplex PCR; the TCRdb copy retains only in-frame clones and omits some. This sample contains 20,000 to 25,000 clones. Input material: blood buffy coat. These receptors all stem from a woman aged 18 to 75 with a cervical HPV16 infection that either progressed to CIN3+ or cleared (not recorded which).

A note on this clone: The missing CDR3 end, 3 residues past where the read stops, is filled in from the germline J gene. The chain employs TRBV20-1 and TRBJ2-1; unclear D gene. Germline V gene data show CDR1 as DFQATT and CDR2 as SNEGSKA (reference sequence). The CDR3 runs to 16 residues. V dropped 4 bases and J dropped 0 bases, with 16 bases sitting between them. CDR3 loop: CSANVPLKSSYNEQFF. The sequenced CDR3 bases are TGCAGTGCTAACGTTCCCCTAAAGAGCTCCTACAATGAG.

Comments on this clone: The read falls 3 residues short of the CDR3 end, and the missing part is taken from the germline J gene. The chain has TRBV7-3 and TRBJ1-1; no clear D. CDR3 size: 13 residues. CDR1 and CDR2 (germline): SGHTA, FQGTGA. The V and J ends lost 3 bases and 1 base respectively, with 6 bases between them. This CDR3 is CASSFRRNTEAFF. CDR3 bases read: TGTGCCAGCAGCTTCAGAAGGAACACTGAA. The complete variable domain, with remaining parts taken from reference TRBV7-3 and TRBJ1-1, reads GAGVSQTPSNKVTEKGKYVELRCDPISGHTALYWYRQSLGQGPEFLIYFQGTGAADDSGLPNDRFFAVRPEGSVSTLKIQRTERGDSAVYLCASSFRRNTEAFFGQGTRLTVV.

On this clone itself: The read terminates 3 residues before the CDR3 end, so the remaining end is supplied by the germline J gene. The V call is TRBV5-1, the J call TRBJ2-7, with 9 bases lining up with TRBD2. The CDR3 has 13 residues. The V segment lost 3 bases and the J segment 2 bases; nucleotides outside the gene matches: 0. Germline values: CDR1 SGHRS, CDR2 YFSETQ. CDR3 residues: CASSWTSAYEQYF. Incomplete CDR3 DNA: TGCGCCAGCAGCTGGACTAGCGCCTACGAG.

This CDR3 reads CASSETWDRPNYTF. Incomplete CDR3 DNA: TGTGCCAGCAGTGAAACTTGGGACAGGCCTAAC. This chain links TRBV6-1 with TRBJ1-2; 8 nucleotides line up with TRBD1. The read finishes 3 residues shy of the CDR3 end, and the germline J gene is used to complete it. The CDR3 is made up of 14 amino acids. Germline CDR1 reads MNHNS; CDR2 reads SASEGT.

Concerning this clone: The read ends 3 residues before the CDR3 terminus; that terminus is restored from the germline J gene. This chain joins TRBV20-1 and TRBJ2-1; D perhaps matches TRBD2 (5 bases). In germline, CDR1 is DFQATT, CDR2 SNEGSKA (reference sequence). This CDR3 has 14 residues. Trimming took 2 bases from V and 4 from J, leaving 12 bases between them. The CDR3 protein is CSARRSGVYNEQFF. The CDR3 DNA, read in part, is TGCAGTGCTAGAAGAAGCGGAGTATACAATGAG.

Regarding this clone: The read ends 3 residues before the CDR3 terminus; that terminus is restored from the germline J gene. J is TRBJ2-3 and V is TRBV7-2, with D hard to call. Germline lookup yields CDR1 SGHTA and CDR2 FQGNSA. The CDR3 totals 12 residues. V was cut by 4 bases and J by 6 bases, with 8 bases left in between. CDR3 bases read: TGTGCCAGCAGCTCCCTCCTGGATACG. Its translation: CASSSLLDT. The CDR3, in full, reads CASSSLLDTQYF.

A note on this clone: The read ends 3 residues early relative to the CDR3; the germline J gene fills the gap. V is TRBV20-1 and J is TRBJ1-4; no reliable D call. Germline CDR1 is DFQATT and CDR2 is SNEGSKA (reference sequence). The CDR3 runs to 15 residues. CDR3 amino acids: CSARDDTRGYSPLFF. The CDR3 bases that were read are TGCAGTGCTAGAGATGATACGCGTGGTTATTCACCA.

As regards this clone: The CDR3 end falls 3 residues outside the read, so it is completed with the germline J gene. The J gene is TRBJ1-1, the V gene TRBV5-1, with D possibly TRBD1 on 5 matching bases. The CDR3 covers 15 residues. V was clipped by 3 bases and J by 3 bases, with 15 bases between them. Germline assignment: CDR1 SGHRS and CDR2 YFSETQ. CDR3 DNA, as far as it was read: TGCGCCAGCAGCTACCAGCCAGGGCGTGACACTGAA. Translation gives CASSYQPGRDTE. The CDR3 in its entirety is CASSYQPGRDTEAFF.

To note about this clone: The observed sequence ends 3 residues before the CDR3 terminus, with the missing tail filled in from the germline J gene. The chain carries TRBV5-1 and TRBJ2-1; unclear D gene. V was pared by 0 bases and J by 6 bases, with 4 bases between. Germline values: CDR1 SGHRS, CDR2 YFSETQ. The CDR3 covers 12 residues. CDR3 sequence reads: CASSLDSNEQFF. Partial CDR3 DNA: TGCGCCAGCAGCTTGGACAGCAATGAG.

Worth noting for this clone: The CDR3 goes on 3 residues after the read ends, and that part is filled in from the germline J gene. V is TRBV6-2 or TRBV6-3 and J is TRBJ2-5, with D possibly being TRBD2 (5 bases). The CDR3 spans 14 residues. Trimming shortened V by 5 bases and J by 5 bases, and 15 bases separated the two germline ends. CDR1 is MNHEY and CDR2 is SVGEGT in the germline V gene. The CDR3 reads CASSLSWLAETQYF. The sequenced CDR3 bases are TGTGCCAGCAGTCTTTCCTGGTTAGCGGAGACC.